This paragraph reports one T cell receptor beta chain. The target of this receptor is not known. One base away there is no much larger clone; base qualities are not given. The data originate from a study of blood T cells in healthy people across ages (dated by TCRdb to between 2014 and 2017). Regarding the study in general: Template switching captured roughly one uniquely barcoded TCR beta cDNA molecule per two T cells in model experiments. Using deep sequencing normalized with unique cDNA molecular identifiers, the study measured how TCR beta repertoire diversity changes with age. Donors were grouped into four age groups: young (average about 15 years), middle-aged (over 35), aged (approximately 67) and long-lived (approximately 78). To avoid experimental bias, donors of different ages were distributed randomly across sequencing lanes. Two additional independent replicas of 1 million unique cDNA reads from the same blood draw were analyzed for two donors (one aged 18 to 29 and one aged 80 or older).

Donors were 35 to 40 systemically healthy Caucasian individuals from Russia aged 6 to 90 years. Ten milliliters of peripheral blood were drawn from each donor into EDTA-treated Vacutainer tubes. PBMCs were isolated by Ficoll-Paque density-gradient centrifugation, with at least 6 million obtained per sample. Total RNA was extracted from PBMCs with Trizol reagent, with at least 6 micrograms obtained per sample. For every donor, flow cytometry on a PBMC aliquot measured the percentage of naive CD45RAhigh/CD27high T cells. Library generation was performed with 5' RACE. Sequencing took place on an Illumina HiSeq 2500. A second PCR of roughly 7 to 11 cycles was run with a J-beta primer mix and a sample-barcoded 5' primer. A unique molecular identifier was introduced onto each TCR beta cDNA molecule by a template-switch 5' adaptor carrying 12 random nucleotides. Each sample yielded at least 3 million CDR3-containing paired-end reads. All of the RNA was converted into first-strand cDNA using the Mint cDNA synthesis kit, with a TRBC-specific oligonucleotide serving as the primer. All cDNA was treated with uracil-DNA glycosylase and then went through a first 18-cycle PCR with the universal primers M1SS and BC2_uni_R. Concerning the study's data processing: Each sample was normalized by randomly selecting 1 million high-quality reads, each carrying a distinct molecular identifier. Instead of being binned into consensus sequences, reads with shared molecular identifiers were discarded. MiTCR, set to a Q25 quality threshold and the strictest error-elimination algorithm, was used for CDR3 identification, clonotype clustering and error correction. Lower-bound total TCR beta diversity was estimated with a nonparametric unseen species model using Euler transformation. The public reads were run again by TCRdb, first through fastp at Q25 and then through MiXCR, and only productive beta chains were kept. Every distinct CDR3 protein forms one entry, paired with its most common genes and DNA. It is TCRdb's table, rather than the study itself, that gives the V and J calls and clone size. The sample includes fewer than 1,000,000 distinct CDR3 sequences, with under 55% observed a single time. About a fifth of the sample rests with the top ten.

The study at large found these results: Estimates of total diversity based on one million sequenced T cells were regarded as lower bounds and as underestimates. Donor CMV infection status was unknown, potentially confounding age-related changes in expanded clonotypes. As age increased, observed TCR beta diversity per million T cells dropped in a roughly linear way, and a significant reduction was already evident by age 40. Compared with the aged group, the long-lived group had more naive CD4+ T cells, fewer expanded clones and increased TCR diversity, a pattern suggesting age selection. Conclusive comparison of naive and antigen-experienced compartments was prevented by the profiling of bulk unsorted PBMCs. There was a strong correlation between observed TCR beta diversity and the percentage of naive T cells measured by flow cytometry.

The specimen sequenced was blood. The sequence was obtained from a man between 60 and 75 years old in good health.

The CDR3 reads as follows: CASRPRVSSYNEQYF. The base sequence is TGCGCCAGCAGACCCAGGGTGAGCTCCTACAATGAGCAGTACTTC. The chain is made from TRBV5-1 and TRBJ2-1, with a weak D call of TRBD1 (5 bases match). The better agreement between TRBJ2-7 and the DNA end casts doubt on the J call. According to the germline V gene, CDR1 reads SGHRS and CDR2 reads YFSETQ. The cysteine opens and the phenylalanine closes a CDR3 of 15 amino acids. Here the CDR3 DNA is all that survives: 45 bases in frame from base 1.